The 5 T cell receptor beta chains presented below share a single source sample, sequenced in a study of T-cell memory formation after mild COVID-19. TCRdb reanalysed the 5' RACE reads using MiXCR and keeps one entry per CDR3 protein. The sample lists around 470,000 distinct CDR3 sequences, 20% occurring once. Specimen: PBMCs or a T cell subset sorted from them (not recorded which). These receptors were taken from an adult woman who had mild COVID-19 (a few samples of this study predate the infection). Cell type and time point are not known.

This clonotype showed up just a few times. The chain joins TRBV3-1 to TRBJ1-2; 7 bases line up with TRBD1. After removal of 6 bases from V and 7 bases from J, the junction contained 11 bases not matched to a gene. Germline V CDR1 and CDR2: LGHDT, YNNKEL (reference sequence). CDR3 length equals 14 residues. Here the CDR3 reads CASSLDRVRSGYTF. The CDR3 bases are TGTGCCAGCAGTCTCGACAGGGTGAGGTCTGGCTACACCTTC.

The rearrangement uses TRBV5-1 and TRBJ2-7; 14 nucleotides agree with TRBD2. V gave up 4 bases and J gave up 5 bases; unmatched junction bases: 8. Germline lookup yields CDR1 SGHRS and CDR2 YFSETQ. The CDR3 is 16 amino acids. Here the CDR3 reads CASSVTSGGASHEQYF. In DNA form, the CDR3 reads TGCGCCAGCAGCGTGACTAGCGGGGGGGCTTCCCACGAGCAGTACTTC.

The table lists this clonotype with a few counts. The V and J genes are TRBV21-1 and TRBJ2-4. TRBV21-1 is an annotated pseudogene. The CDR3 covers 16 residues. The CDR3 protein is CASNPNVRLAKNIQYF. The CDR3 region has the DNA TGTGCCAGCAACCCTAACGTCCGGCTAGCCAAAAACATTCAGTACTTC.

The rearrangement links TRBV6-5 to TRBJ2-7, with no clear D. V lost 0 bases and J 0 bases, leaving 3 bases between the germline ends. The CDR3 has 13 residues. Germline V gives CDR1 MNHEY, CDR2 SVGAGI. CDR3 DNA sequence: TGTGCCAGCAGTTACTCCCCCTCCTACGAGCAGTACTTC. It is translated as CASSYSPSYEQYF.

This chain joins TRBV12-3 or TRBV12-4 and TRBJ1-2, with TRBD1 as a possible D gene (6 bases). The CDR3 loop spans 17 amino acids. V was clipped by 5 bases and J by 3 bases, with 22 bases between them. The CDR3 sequence: CASSGGTMGRRDYGYTF. As DNA, the CDR3 is TGTGCCAGCAGTGGGGGGACAATGGGCCGAAGGGACTATGGCTACACCTTC.